This section outlines one T cell receptor (beta chain) sequence together with its context. This specimen belongs to a study of T cell changes during pregnancy in multiple sclerosis. Deletions cut 0 bases from V and 5 bases from J, with 19 bases between. The CDR3 consists of 17 residues. Germline V gene sequence: CDR1 SGHVS, CDR2 FQNEAQ. Generated by immunoSEQ multiplex PCR, the TCRdb table keeps only in-frame clones and is missing some. This sample has about 92,000 clones, with over 85% found just once. This sample comprised peripheral blood, obtained in the first trimester of pregnancy. The TCR originated in a female donor with multiple sclerosis, enrolled in a pregnancy study. The chain combines TRBV7-8 with TRBJ1-1, with a possible D match to TRBD1 (6 bases). The CDR3 region has the DNA TGTGCCAGCAGCTTAGCAGTCACAGGGCCCCGCGGGACTGAAGCTTTCTTT. Its translation: CASSLAVTGPRGTEAFF.